This is a list of T cell receptor beta chains from one sample in a study of cytomegalovirus exposure and HLA in healthy donors. Generated by immunoSEQ multiplex PCR, the TCRdb table keeps only in-frame clones and is missing some. The top ten hold approximately 1.6% of the sample, which has about 210,000 clones, around 83% seen once. The sequenced material came from PBMCs. Source of these receptors: a man aged 40-49 years in good health and CMV-seropositive. CDR3s include the opening cysteine and the closing phenylalanine or tryptophan. The D gene is left open where the match is weak. A row's size may be missing; if present it is once, few, many or a size class.

abundance: few
v_gene: TRBV10-3
d_gene: TRBD2
j_gene: TRBJ2-5
CDR3nt: TGTGCCATCATCGGACTAGCGGGATCCCAAGAGACCCAGTACTTC
CDR3aa: CAIIGLAGSQETQYF

abundance: NA
v_gene: TRBV4-1
d_gene: NA
j_gene: TRBJ1-5
CDR3nt: TGCGCCAGCAGCCAAACCGGGGGACCGAGCGGTCAGCCCCAGCATTTT
CDR3aa: CASSQTGGPSGQPQHF

abundance: NA
v_gene: TRBV10-3
d_gene: NA
j_gene: TRBJ2-5
CDR3nt: TGTGCCATCAGTCCCCACCGGGACAGGGGATTCGAGACTAGCGGCCAAGAGACCCAGTACTTC
CDR3aa: CAISPHRDRGFETSGQETQYF

abundance: NA
v_gene: TRBV6-1
d_gene: NA
j_gene: TRBJ2-1
CDR3nt: TGTGCCAGCAGTCTACAGGGGTCCCGGGGGTATGAGCAGTTCTTC
CDR3aa: CASSLQGSRGYEQFF

abundance: few
v_gene: TRBV30
d_gene: NA
j_gene: TRBJ1-1
CDR3nt: TGTGCCTGGAAAGACACGGGAAACACTGAAGCTTTCTTT
CDR3aa: CAWKDTGNTEAFF

abundance: NA
v_gene: TRBV7-9
d_gene: TRBD1
j_gene: TRBJ1-4
CDR3nt: TGTGCCAGCAGCATACAAACAGGGGTTACTGAAAAACTGTTTTTT
CDR3aa: CASSIQTGVTEKLFF

abundance: NA
v_gene: TRBV5-1
d_gene: TRBD1
j_gene: TRBJ2-7
CDR3nt: TGCGCCAGCAGCTCACAGGGGGTAGGCATCTTC
CDR3aa: CASSSQGVGIF

abundance: NA
v_gene: TRBV11-2
d_gene: NA
j_gene: TRBJ1-1
CDR3nt: TGTGCCAGCAGCTTAGCGGCTGGCGGGGGCACTGAAGCTTTCTTT
CDR3aa: CASSLAAGGGTEAFF

abundance: NA
v_gene: TRBV10-3
d_gene: NA
j_gene: TRBJ1-1
CDR3nt: TGTGCCATCAGTGATCCCCCGCGCGCAGCTTTCTTT
CDR3aa: CAISDPPRAAFF

abundance: NA
v_gene: TRBV7-9
d_gene: NA
j_gene: TRBJ2-1
CDR3nt: TGTTCCAGCAGCTTGGAGATAGCGGTCAATGAGCAGTTCTTC
CDR3aa: CSSSLEIAVNEQFF

abundance: once
v_gene: TRBV6-4
d_gene: NA
j_gene: TRBJ2-7
CDR3nt: TGTGCCAGCAGTGTAGAAGGGGGGGAATCCTACGAGCAGTACTTC
CDR3aa: CASSVEGGESYEQYF

abundance: NA
v_gene: TRBV7-3
d_gene: NA
j_gene: TRBJ1-3
CDR3nt: TGTGCCAGCAGCTTAGGTCCACTCTACTCTGGAAACACCATATATTTT
CDR3aa: CASSLGPLYSGNTIYF

abundance: NA
v_gene: TRBV7-8
d_gene: TRBD1
j_gene: TRBJ2-7
CDR3nt: TGTGCCAGCAGCGTCCGGGACAGGAGAGAGCAGTACTTC
CDR3aa: CASSVRDRREQYF

abundance: once
v_gene: TRBV6-4
d_gene: TRBD1
j_gene: TRBJ2-2
CDR3nt: TGTGCCAGCAGTGAATCGGGACAGGTCACCGGGGAGCTGTTTTTT
CDR3aa: CASSESGQVTGELFF

abundance: NA
v_gene: TRBV19
d_gene: NA
j_gene: TRBJ1-1
CDR3nt: TGTGCCAGTAGTATAGACGTGAACACTGAAGCTTTCTTT
CDR3aa: CASSIDVNTEAFF

abundance: NA
v_gene: TRBV7-8
d_gene: TRBD1
j_gene: TRBJ1-2
CDR3nt: TGTGCCAGCAGCCCGCCGACAGGGTCTAACTCTGGCTACACCTTC
CDR3aa: CASSPPTGSNSGYTF

abundance: NA
v_gene: TRBV19
d_gene: TRBD2
j_gene: TRBJ2-7
CDR3nt: TGTGCCAGTGGTATAGTTACTAGCGGGATTTACGAGCAGTACTTC
CDR3aa: CASGIVTSGIYEQYF

abundance: NA
v_gene: TRBV4-3
d_gene: NA
j_gene: TRBJ1-2
CDR3nt: TGCGCCAGCAGCCAAGATCTATTCAGGGGACACCCCTATGGCTACACCTTC
CDR3aa: CASSQDLFRGHPYGYTF

abundance: NA
v_gene: TRBV25-1
d_gene: NA
j_gene: TRBJ2-7
CDR3nt: TGTGCCAGCTCCGATCCAGGGGGGACTAGAAACGAGCAGTACTTC
CDR3aa: CASSDPGGTRNEQYF

abundance: once
v_gene: TRBV11-3
d_gene: TRBD1
j_gene: TRBJ1-6
CDR3nt: TGTGCCAGCAGCTCGGGACAGCCAAATTCACCCCTCCACTTT
CDR3aa: CASSSGQPNSPLHF

abundance: NA
v_gene: TRBV5-1
d_gene: NA
j_gene: TRBJ1-1
CDR3nt: TGCGCCAGCAGCCTCACGGGGAGGGCGCGGGCTGAAGCTTTCTTT
CDR3aa: CASSLTGRARAEAFF

abundance: few
v_gene: TRBV7-3
d_gene: TRBD1
j_gene: TRBJ1-6
CDR3nt: TGTGCCAGCAGCTGGGGACAGTCGAATTCACCCCTCCACTTT
CDR3aa: CASSWGQSNSPLHF

abundance: once
v_gene: TRBV6-5
d_gene: NA
j_gene: TRBJ2-1
CDR3nt: TGTGTCGTATGCGATAGCGTCCTTGCCCATGAGCAGTTCTTC
CDR3aa: CVVCDSVLAHEQFF

abundance: NA
v_gene: TRBV5-1
d_gene: TRBD1
j_gene: TRBJ2-3
CDR3nt: TGCGCCAGCAGCTTGGGGACAGGGGTATCAGATACGCAGTATTTT
CDR3aa: CASSLGTGVSDTQYF

abundance: NA
v_gene: TRBV6-5
d_gene: TRBD1
j_gene: TRBJ1-3
CDR3nt: TGTGCCAGCAGTAGACAGGGGGCTGGAAACACCATATATTTT
CDR3aa: CASSRQGAGNTIYF

abundance: NA
v_gene: TRBV7-9
d_gene: TRBD2
j_gene: TRBJ2-1
CDR3nt: TGTTCCAGCAGCTTAGTGGCGGGAGGGCTTATGAATGAGCAGTTCTTC
CDR3aa: CSSSLVAGGLMNEQFF

abundance: NA
v_gene: TRBV6-1
d_gene: TRBD1
j_gene: TRBJ1-3
CDR3nt: TGTGCCAGCAGTGGGACAGGGGCCGGGAGGGGAGGAAACACCATATATTTT
CDR3aa: CASSGTGAGRGGNTIYF

abundance: NA
v_gene: TRBV11-2
d_gene: NA
j_gene: TRBJ2-1
CDR3nt: TGTGCCAGCAGCTTAAGGAGCGCGGAGAAGTTCTTC
CDR3aa: CASSLRSAEKFF

abundance: few
v_gene: TRBV5-1
d_gene: TRBD1
j_gene: TRBJ2-1
CDR3nt: TGCGCCAGCAGGAAAGTCGACAGGGGGAATGAGCAGTTCTTC
CDR3aa: CASRKVDRGNEQFF

abundance: NA
v_gene: TRBV9
d_gene: NA
j_gene: TRBJ2-6
CDR3nt: TGTGCCAGCAGCCTCGGAGGGGGGGGCTCTGGGGCCAACGTCCTGACTTTC
CDR3aa: CASSLGGGGSGANVLTF

abundance: NA
v_gene: TRBV6-1
d_gene: NA
j_gene: TRBJ2-3
CDR3nt: TGTGCCAGCAGTGAAACAGGTGGCGATACGCAGTATTTT
CDR3aa: CASSETGGDTQYF

abundance: few
v_gene: TRBV5-1
d_gene: NA
j_gene: TRBJ2-2
CDR3nt: TGCGCCAGCAGCTTGGCGACCGGGGAGCTGTTTTTT
CDR3aa: CASSLATGELFF

abundance: NA
v_gene: TRBV28
d_gene: NA
j_gene: TRBJ2-7
CDR3nt: TGTGCCAGCAGTTTATCGGGGGAGCAGTACTTC
CDR3aa: CASSLSGEQYF

abundance: few
v_gene: TRBV7-9
d_gene: TRBD1
j_gene: TRBJ2-6
CDR3nt: TGTGCCAGCAGGGACCGGGACAGGGGAGTTCCTAATGGGGCCAACGGCCTGACTTTC
CDR3aa: CASRDRDRGVPNGANGLTF

abundance: NA
v_gene: TRBV19
d_gene: TRBD2
j_gene: TRBJ2-1
CDR3nt: TGTGCCAGTACCCGGACTAGCGCTACCTTCTCCTACAATGAGCAGTTCTTC
CDR3aa: CASTRTSATFSYNEQFF

abundance: NA
v_gene: TRBV7-9
d_gene: TRBD2
j_gene: TRBJ2-5
CDR3nt: TGTGCCAGCAGCCTACCTCGGACTAGCGGGAGAGGTGGAGAGACCCAGTACTTC
CDR3aa: CASSLPRTSGRGGETQYF

abundance: few
v_gene: TRBV11-2
d_gene: NA
j_gene: TRBJ1-2
CDR3nt: TGTGCCAGCAGCTTAAAAGACAGCTATGGCTACACCTTC
CDR3aa: CASSLKDSYGYTF

abundance: NA
v_gene: TRBV2
d_gene: TRBD2
j_gene: TRBJ2-7
CDR3nt: TGTGCCAGTTTAGGTGGACTAGCGGGAGTGAACGAGCAGTACTTC
CDR3aa: CASLGGLAGVNEQYF

abundance: NA
v_gene: TRBV7-9
d_gene: TRBD1
j_gene: TRBJ1-2
CDR3nt: TGTGCCAGCAGCTCGGCCGGGACAGGGAACGGTTACACCTTC
CDR3aa: CASSSAGTGNGYTF

abundance: NA
v_gene: TRBV5-6
d_gene: TRBD1
j_gene: TRBJ1-2
CDR3nt: TGTGCCAGCAGCTTCGGGGGACAGGGTAACTATGGCTACACCTTC
CDR3aa: CASSFGGQGNYGYTF

abundance: few
v_gene: TRBV6-6
d_gene: NA
j_gene: TRBJ1-3
CDR3nt: TGTGCCAGCAGTTTACAGCCTACCATATATTTT
CDR3aa: CASSLQPTIYF

abundance: NA
v_gene: TRBV27
d_gene: NA
j_gene: TRBJ2-7
CDR3nt: TGTGCCAGCAGTTCGCGACGGGCGGGGTTAGGATACGAGCAGTACTTC
CDR3aa: CASSSRRAGLGYEQYF

abundance: NA
v_gene: TRBV5-1
d_gene: TRBD1
j_gene: TRBJ1-2
CDR3nt: TGCGCCAGCAGCTTGGGGACAGGGCTCTATGGCTACACCTTC
CDR3aa: CASSLGTGLYGYTF

abundance: NA
v_gene: TRBV19
d_gene: TRBD1
j_gene: TRBJ2-7
CDR3nt: TGTGCCAGTAGTTTGAGGAGACAGGGCTCCTACGAGCAGTACTTC
CDR3aa: CASSLRRQGSYEQYF

abundance: NA
v_gene: TRBV19
d_gene: TRBD1
j_gene: TRBJ1-2
CDR3nt: TGTGCCAGTAGCCCATCGACAGGGTCCTATGGCTACACCTTC
CDR3aa: CASSPSTGSYGYTF

abundance: few
v_gene: TRBV6-4
d_gene: TRBD1
j_gene: TRBJ1-2
CDR3nt: TGTGCCAGCAACCCGACAGGGACCTCGTATGGCTACACCTTC
CDR3aa: CASNPTGTSYGYTF

abundance: NA
v_gene: TRBV7-6
d_gene: TRBD1
j_gene: TRBJ2-7
CDR3nt: TGTGCCAGCAGCTCCGGGACAGGAACCTACGAGCAGTACTTC
CDR3aa: CASSSGTGTYEQYF

abundance: NA
v_gene: TRBV14
d_gene: NA
j_gene: TRBJ2-1
CDR3nt: TGTGCCAGCAGCTCCGACAGTTTTTACAATGAGCAGTTCTTC
CDR3aa: CASSSDSFYNEQFF

abundance: NA
v_gene: TRBV11-3
d_gene: NA
j_gene: TRBJ1-1
CDR3nt: TGTGCCAGCAGCTTAGAACCAGGGAACACTGAAGCTTTCTTT
CDR3aa: CASSLEPGNTEAFF

abundance: NA
v_gene: TRBV7-2
d_gene: NA
j_gene: TRBJ1-2
CDR3nt: TGTGCCAGCAGCTTAGGGTCGGCTAACTATGGCTACACCTTC
CDR3aa: CASSLGSANYGYTF

abundance: NA
v_gene: TRBV5-1
d_gene: TRBD1
j_gene: TRBJ2-7
CDR3nt: TGCGCCAGCAGCTCCCAGGGGGCTGGCTACGAGCAGTACTTC
CDR3aa: CASSSQGAGYEQYF